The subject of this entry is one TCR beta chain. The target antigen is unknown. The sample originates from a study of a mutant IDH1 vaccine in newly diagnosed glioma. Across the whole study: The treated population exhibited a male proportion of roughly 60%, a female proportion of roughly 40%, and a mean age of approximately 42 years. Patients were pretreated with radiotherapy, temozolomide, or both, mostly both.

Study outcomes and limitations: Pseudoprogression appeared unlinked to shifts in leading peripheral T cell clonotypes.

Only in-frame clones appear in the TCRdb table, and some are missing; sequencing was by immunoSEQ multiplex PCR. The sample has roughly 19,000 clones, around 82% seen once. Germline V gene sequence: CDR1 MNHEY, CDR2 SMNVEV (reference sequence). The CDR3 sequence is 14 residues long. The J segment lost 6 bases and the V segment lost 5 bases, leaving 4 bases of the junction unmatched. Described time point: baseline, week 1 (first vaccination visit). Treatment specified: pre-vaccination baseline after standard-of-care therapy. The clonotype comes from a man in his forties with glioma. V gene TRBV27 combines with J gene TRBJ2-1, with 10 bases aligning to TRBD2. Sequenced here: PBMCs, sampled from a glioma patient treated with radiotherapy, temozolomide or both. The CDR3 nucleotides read TGTGCCAGCAGTGTAGCGGGAGGACCCAATGAGCAGTTCTTC. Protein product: CASSVAGGPNEQFF.